This is a list of T cell receptor beta chains from one sample in a study of cytomegalovirus exposure and HLA in healthy donors. Clones were sequenced by immunoSEQ multiplex PCR, and TCRdb holds only the in-frame ones, with some missing. Of approximately 130,000 clones in the sample, roughly 60% were seen once. The sequenced material came from PBMCs. Receptors were obtained from a woman aged 40 to 49 in good health and CMV-seronegative. Both conserved end residues are part of each CDR3. D genes are given only for firm matches. A clone size is listed for some rows: how often the clone was seen (once, few, many), or a class if it is expanded.

CDR3: CASSGRYEQYF
DNA: TGTGCCAGCAGCGGGCGATACGAGCAGTACTTC
D: .
J: TRBJ2-7
V: TRBV7-8
size: .

CDR3: CASSTGSNTEAFF
DNA: TGTGCCAGCAGTACGGGGTCTAACACTGAAGCTTTCTTT
D: .
J: TRBJ1-1
V: TRBV6-5
size: once

CDR3: CASSLTGSSGEQYF
DNA: TGTGCCAGCAGCCTGACAGGGTCTAGTGGCGAGCAGTACTTC
D: TRBD1
J: TRBJ2-7
V: TRBV6-1
size: .

CDR3: CASSLGTSGGARETQYF
DNA: TGTGCCAGCAGCCTAGGGACTAGCGGGGGGGCCAGGGAGACCCAGTACTTC
D: TRBD2
J: TRBJ2-5
V: TRBV7-2
size: .

CDR3: CASPFAGLRGNEQFF
DNA: TGTGCCAGCCCCTTCGCGGGACTTCGGGGCAATGAGCAGTTCTTC
D: .
J: TRBJ2-1
V: TRBV25-1
size: .

CDR3: CASSFAGNQPQHF
DNA: TGTGCCAGCAGTTTTGCAGGCAATCAGCCCCAGCATTTT
D: .
J: TRBJ1-5
V: TRBV27
size: .

CDR3: CASSYRGGPTEAFF
DNA: TGTGCCAGCAGCTATAGGGGGGGTCCCACTGAAGCTTTCTTT
D: .
J: TRBJ1-1
V: TRBV5-5
size: .

CDR3: CASSPGDRGQETQYF
DNA: TGTGCCAGCAGCCCGGGGGACAGGGGCCAAGAGACCCAGTACTTC
D: TRBD1
J: TRBJ2-5
V: TRBV7-7
size: .

CDR3: CASSSTFTGVLNTEAFF
DNA: TGTGCCAGCAGCTCCACTTTCACAGGGGTCTTGAACACTGAAGCTTTCTTT
D: TRBD1
J: TRBJ1-1
V: TRBV7-9
size: few

CDR3: CASSSFATGYYGYTF
DNA: TGTGCCAGCAGTTCTTTCGCAACAGGTTACTATGGCTACACCTTC
D: .
J: TRBJ1-2
V: TRBV28
size: .

CDR3: CASSPRTVDNQPQHF
DNA: TGTGCCAGCAGTCCCCGGACAGTCGACAATCAGCCCCAGCATTTT
D: .
J: TRBJ1-5
V: TRBV27
size: .

CDR3: CASSMISGRSNEKLFF
DNA: TGTGCCAGTAGTATGATCTCCGGTAGATCAAATGAAAAACTGTTTTTT
D: .
J: TRBJ1-4
V: TRBV19
size: .

CDR3: CASRAGPRTDTQYF
DNA: TGTGCCAGCAGAGCAGGGCCCCGAACAGATACGCAGTATTTT
D: .
J: TRBJ2-3
V: TRBV2
size: once

CDR3: CAISGTGGSYEQYF
DNA: TGTGCCATCAGTGGGACAGGGGGCTCCTACGAGCAGTACTTC
D: TRBD1
J: TRBJ2-7
V: TRBV10-3
size: .

CDR3: CASSPRQGASTDTQYF
DNA: TGTGCCAGTAGTCCACGACAGGGGGCCAGCACAGATACGCAGTATTTT
D: TRBD1
J: TRBJ2-3
V: TRBV19
size: few

CDR3: CASRSTGKNSPLHF
DNA: TGTGCCAGCAGAAGTACGGGGAAGAATTCACCCCTCCACTTT
D: .
J: TRBJ1-6
V: TRBV25-1
size: .

CDR3: CASTLLRGGFNQPQHF
DNA: TGTGCCAGTACCCTCCTCCGAGGGGGCTTCAATCAGCCCCAGCATTTT
D: TRBD1
J: TRBJ1-5
V: TRBV19
size: .

CDR3: CASSSIRVIHEQFF
DNA: TGTGCCAGCAGCTCCATCAGGGTAATACATGAGCAGTTCTTC
D: .
J: TRBJ2-1
V: TRBV11-2
size: .

CDR3: CASSAEHLSTDTQYF
DNA: TGTGCCAGCAGTGCCGAACACCTTAGCACAGATACGCAGTATTTT
D: .
J: TRBJ2-3
V: TRBV6-4
size: .

CDR3: CASSLVGSSYEQYF
DNA: TGTGCCAGCAGCTTGGTGGGCAGCTCCTACGAGCAGTACTTC
D: .
J: TRBJ2-7
V: TRBV5-6
size: .

CDR3: CASSSQTGDYGYTF
DNA: TGCGCCAGCAGCTCCCAGACAGGGGACTATGGCTACACCTTC
D: TRBD1
J: TRBJ1-2
V: TRBV4-1
size: few

CDR3: CASSASDRVEGYTF
DNA: TGTGCCAGCAGCGCCTCAGACAGGGTAGAGGGCTACACCTTC
D: TRBD1
J: TRBJ1-2
V: TRBV9
size: few

CDR3: CASSDLLAGYEQYF
DNA: TGTGCCAGCAGTGATCTACTAGCGGGTTACGAGCAGTACTTC
D: TRBD2
J: TRBJ2-7
V: TRBV2
size: .

CDR3: CASSFRGEQYF
DNA: TGTGCCAGCAGCTTTAGAGGCGAGCAGTACTTC
D: .
J: TRBJ2-7
V: TRBV11-1
size: .

CDR3: CASSLRGQSYEQYF
DNA: TGTGCCAGCAGTTTAAGGGGACAGTCCTACGAGCAGTACTTC
D: TRBD1
J: TRBJ2-7
V: TRBV27
size: .